One sample yielded the 9 T cell receptor beta chains listed below, sequenced in a study of beta chain features in type 1 diabetes. Study-wide findings and caveats: A moderate, significant TCRB CDR3 shortening appeared in type 1 diabetes across four CD4+ subsets.

Antigen specificity for these receptors is unknown. Sequenced material consisted of expressed TCRB transcripts (all of the isolated RNA was reverse transcribed). Generated by immunoSEQ multiplex PCR, the TCRdb table keeps only in-frame clones and is missing some. This sample has hundreds of thousands of clones, with roughly 13% found just once. The sequenced sample was naive CD4+ T cells from blood. These receptors came from a man between 18 and 35 years old with type 1 diabetes.

The table lists this clone with a few counts. The rearrangement joins TRBV4-1 to TRBJ2-1, with 8 bases lining up with TRBD1. Germline V gene sequence: CDR1 MGHRA, CDR2 YSYEKL. Trimming cost V 3 bases and J 2 bases; bases outside gene matches: 3. The CDR3 has 15 residues. For the CDR3, the DNA is TGCGCCAGCAGCCAGGGACAGGACACCTACAATGAGCAGTTCTTC. As protein: CASSQGQDTYNEQFF.

The rearrangement links TRBV30 to TRBJ2-7; TRBD2 aligns across 9 bases. Germline V CDR1 and CDR2: GTSNPN, SVGIG (reference sequence). The junction had 15 bases not matched to a gene; V was cut back by 0 bases and J by 6 bases. This CDR3 spans 17 amino acids. In DNA, the CDR3 is TGTGCCTGGAGTGTACTTTTGGTATCGCGGGGGGGCCGCGAGCAGTACTTC. It encodes CAWSVLLVSRGGREQYF.

This clone was found a few times. The V gene is TRBV27, the J gene TRBJ1-6, with a tentative D call TRBD1 (6 bases). The CDR3 runs to 16 residues. Germline CDR1 reads MNHEY; CDR2 reads SMNVEV (reference sequence). V was cut by 0 bases and J by 9 bases, with 15 bases left in between. The CDR3 loop is CASSLSPDSPGSPLHF. DNA for the CDR3: TGTGCCAGCAGTTTATCTCCGGACAGTCCCGGTTCACCCCTCCACTTT.

This clone was picked up a small number of times. The chain recombines TRBV7-9 with TRBJ2-3; D unclear. The V and J ends lost 4 bases and 3 bases respectively, with 2 bases between them. The CDR3 totals 11 residues. Germline V gives CDR1 SEHNR, CDR2 FQNEAQ (reference sequence). The CDR3, as DNA: TGTGCCAGCAGCTGGACAGATACGCAGTATTTT. Translated, it gives CASSWTDTQYF.

The chain links TRBV30 to TRBJ1-5, with TRBD1 identical over 7 bases. V lost 5 bases to trimming and J lost 1 base; unmatched junction nucleotides: 5. This CDR3 comprises 14 residues. Germline V gene data show CDR1 as GTSNPN and CDR2 as SVGIG (reference sequence). The CDR3 protein is CAWGRDRSNQPQHF. CDR3 in DNA: TGTGCCTGGGGCCGGGACAGAAGCAATCAGCCCCAGCATTTT.

The chain has TRBV29-1 and TRBJ2-1; tentatively, D is TRBD2 (6 bases). Trimming removed 7 bases from V and 0 bases from J, with 16 bases in between. Germline V CDR1 and CDR2: SQVTM, ANQGSEA. This CDR3 is built from 15 residues. CDR3 in DNA: TGCAGCGGCGGTCTTCTTAGCGGCTCCTACAATGAGCAGTTCTTC. It encodes CSGGLLSGSYNEQFF.

This clone occurred a few times. The rearrangement uses TRBV7-9 and TRBJ2-2, with a tentative D call TRBD2 (5 bases). CDR3 length: 13 residues. V was cut by 10 bases and J by 6 bases, with 15 bases left in between. Germline V CDR1 and CDR2: SEHNR, FQNEAQ (reference sequence). DNA of the CDR3: TGTGCCACCCATGGCGGGCCTGCCGGGGAGCTGTTTTTT. Residues: CATHGGPAGELFF.

The chain uses TRBV9 and TRBJ2-5; D not resolved. Looked up from germline, CDR1 is SGDLS and CDR2 is YYNGEE. V lost 1 base to trimming and J lost 5 bases, with 18 bases between them. CDR3 length: 16 residues. CDR3 amino acids: CASSVNHSPLGETQYF. The CDR3 DNA sequence: TGTGCCAGCAGCGTAAATCACTCCCCACTCGGGGAGACCCAGTACTTC.

The chain employs TRBV4-2 and TRBJ2-5; D ambiguous. CDR3 length: 15 amino acids. Trimming pared 1 base from V and 2 bases from J, leaving 11 bases between. The germline V gene has CDR1 LGHNA and CDR2 YNFKEQ. CDR3 sequence: CASSQGFTPQETQYF. The CDR3 bases are TGTGCCAGCAGCCAAGGGTTCACACCTCAAGAGACCCAGTACTTC.